This is a list of T cell receptor beta chains from one sample in a study of blood T cell repertoires in COVID-19. This table comes from immunoSEQ multiplex PCR, and its TCRdb copy is limited to in-frame clones, with some not included. This table holds more than 300,000 clones, approximately 85% found once. The sequencing sample was made of peripheral blood. Every receptor here comes from a woman aged 45-65 years with acute or convalescent COVID-19. Both conserved end residues are trimmed from each CDR3. Fields, in order: CDR3 protein, D gene, J gene, V gene. D genes are given only for firm matches.

CDR3aa: ASSFGPGVTQY
d_gene: -
j_gene: TRBJ2-3
v_gene: TRBV27

CDR3aa: ASSSNRVAYEQY
d_gene: -
j_gene: TRBJ2-7
v_gene: TRBV28

CDR3aa: ATSRVREFNEQF
d_gene: -
j_gene: TRBJ2-1
v_gene: TRBV15

CDR3aa: ASSFGRGYEQY
d_gene: -
j_gene: TRBJ2-7
v_gene: TRBV12-3/TRBV12-4

CDR3aa: ASSLAGRVANEKLF
d_gene: -
j_gene: TRBJ1-4
v_gene: TRBV7-8

CDR3aa: ASRLGQGYNQPQH
d_gene: -
j_gene: TRBJ1-5
v_gene: TRBV12-2

CDR3aa: ASSPGLAGASGELF
d_gene: TRBD2
j_gene: TRBJ2-2
v_gene: TRBV18

CDR3aa: ASSIRDYVYEQY
d_gene: -
j_gene: TRBJ2-7
v_gene: TRBV6-5

CDR3aa: ASSQVGSRDYEQY
d_gene: -
j_gene: TRBJ2-7
v_gene: TRBV4-3

CDR3aa: ASSRSGKGETQY
d_gene: TRBD2
j_gene: TRBJ2-5
v_gene: TRBV4-2

CDR3aa: ASSEGTGVNEQF
d_gene: TRBD1
j_gene: TRBJ2-1
v_gene: TRBV6-1

CDR3aa: ASSLQGANVLT
d_gene: -
j_gene: TRBJ2-6
v_gene: TRBV13

CDR3aa: ASSLGSSEAF
d_gene: -
j_gene: TRBJ1-1
v_gene: TRBV27

CDR3aa: ASSLLQGLDEQY
d_gene: TRBD1
j_gene: TRBJ2-7
v_gene: TRBV7-9

CDR3aa: ASSTGVGQGAREQF
d_gene: TRBD1
j_gene: TRBJ2-1
v_gene: TRBV7-2

CDR3aa: ASSVPAQGAGEQF
d_gene: TRBD1
j_gene: TRBJ2-1
v_gene: TRBV2

CDR3aa: ASSQGVPRDDGYT
d_gene: -
j_gene: TRBJ1-2
v_gene: TRBV4-2

CDR3aa: ASSLGAGDEQY
d_gene: TRBD2
j_gene: TRBJ2-7
v_gene: TRBV18

CDR3aa: ASSLVAAEAF
d_gene: -
j_gene: TRBJ1-1
v_gene: TRBV5-4

CDR3aa: ASSLDGTSGHANEQF
d_gene: TRBD2
j_gene: TRBJ2-1
v_gene: TRBV7-2

CDR3aa: ASSLGQGKASGRNEQY
d_gene: -
j_gene: TRBJ2-7
v_gene: TRBV19

CDR3aa: ASSPPGLVTGELF
d_gene: TRBD2
j_gene: TRBJ2-2
v_gene: TRBV28

CDR3aa: ASSLFSGANTGELF
d_gene: TRBD2
j_gene: TRBJ2-2
v_gene: TRBV7-2

CDR3aa: ASSEQGSYGYT
d_gene: -
j_gene: TRBJ1-2
v_gene: TRBV6-1

CDR3aa: ASSFRGSLRNEQF
d_gene: -
j_gene: TRBJ2-1
v_gene: TRBV27

CDR3aa: ASSQEPTGGVGYT
d_gene: TRBD1
j_gene: TRBJ1-2
v_gene: TRBV4-2

CDR3aa: ASSHGHIAYNEQF
d_gene: -
j_gene: TRBJ2-1
v_gene: TRBV18

CDR3aa: ASSYNLGTGSNIQY
d_gene: TRBD1
j_gene: TRBJ2-4
v_gene: TRBV5-1

CDR3aa: ASSPSPAGGMETQY
d_gene: TRBD2
j_gene: TRBJ2-5
v_gene: TRBV5-4